The clone carrying this TCR beta chain was observed at least ten times. Its target is unknown. Read sequence stops 3 residues before the CDR3 end, and the germline J gene provides the missing end. The source of the sample is a study of T cell clonality in common variable immunodeficiency. Sequencing was performed with immunoSEQ multiplex PCR; in TCRdb, only in-frame clones are kept and a portion is missing. The table records about 42,000 clones without singletons, the ten largest covering approximately 3%. Points from the study as a whole: Reportedly, TCR beta sequences from common variable immunodeficiency showed fewer deletions and N-nucleotide insertions. CVID subjects shared fewer TCRbeta clones than healthy controls did.

From germline, CDR1 is SGHRS and CDR2 YFSETQ. Trimming removed 0 bases from V and 0 bases from J; junction bases left unmatched: 3. CDR3 size: 16 residues. Sequenced: peripheral blood mononuclear cells. This TCR was sampled from a person aged 18 to 70 in good health. This rearrangement joins TRBV5-1 to TRBJ1-3; TRBD1 agrees at 7 bases. The CDR3 protein is CASSLVPGGSGNTIYF. Partial CDR3 DNA: TGCGCCAGCAGCTTGGTACCAGGGGGCTCTGGAAACACC.